One sample yielded the 12 T cell receptor beta chains listed below, sequenced in a study of blood T cell repertoires in COVID-19. Clones were read by immunoSEQ multiplex PCR, and TCRdb kept only the in-frame ones, dropping some. Of more than 95,000 clones listed, approximately 81% are singletons. The sequenced sample was peripheral blood. These receptors were obtained from a man older than 75 with COVID-19, enrolled during active disease.

The chain employs TRBV5-1 and TRBJ1-2; D may be TRBD1 (6 bases). This CDR3 has 16 residues. Germline V lookup: CDR1 SGHRS, CDR2 YFSETQ. Trimming cost V 1 base and J 4 bases, with 17 bases left between them. CDR3 amino acids: CASSLTWDNPSYGYTF. The CDR3, as DNA: TGCGCCAGCAGCTTGACTTGGGACAATCCGAGCTATGGCTACACCTTC.

The V gene is TRBV4-3, the J gene TRBJ2-5; TRBD1 agrees at 7 bases. With V trimmed by 3 bases and J by 1 base, 5 bases remained unmatched. CDR3 length: 15 residues. Per germline, CDR1 LGHNA and CDR2 YSLEER. This CDR3 reads CASSQLRGPQETQYF. The CDR3, as DNA: TGCGCCAGCAGCCAGTTAAGGGGGCCCCAAGAGACCCAGTACTTC.

V usage is TRBV14 and J usage is TRBJ2-5, with D possibly being TRBD2 (7 bases). V was shortened by 0 bases and J by 1 base, with 12 bases between the two germline ends. This CDR3 has 16 residues. Germline assignment: CDR1 SGHDN and CDR2 FVKESK. The CDR3 protein is CASSQDAGAIQETQYF. The CDR3 DNA reads as TGTGCCAGCAGCCAAGATGCGGGGGCGATCCAAGAGACCCAGTACTTC.

The chain's CDR3 is CASSSPLTGTYEQYF. Here the CDR3 DNA reads TGTGCCAGCAGTTCCCCCCTTACAGGGACCTACGAGCAGTACTTC. The chain is built from TRBV27 and TRBJ2-7; possible D gene TRBD1, 6 bases. Germline V gene sequence: CDR1 MNHEY, CDR2 SMNVEV (reference sequence). The ends were cut back, 4 bases at V and 2 bases at J, with 15 bases in the middle. There are 15 residues in the CDR3.

The rearrangement joins TRBV7-2 to TRBJ2-7; 8 bases agree with TRBD1. V shed 3 bases and J 6 bases; nucleotides not matched to a gene: 10. The CDR3 is made up of 15 amino acids. Germline V lookup: CDR1 SGHTA, CDR2 FQGNSA. For the CDR3, the DNA is TGTGCCAGCAGCTTTAAGGGACAGGTGTGGAGCGAGCAGTACTTC. Translating gives CASSFKGQVWSEQYF.

This chain uses TRBV15 with TRBJ1-2; tentative D call: TRBD1 (5 bases). Germline V lookup: CDR1 LNHNV, CDR2 YYDKDF (reference sequence). The V gene lost 0 bases and the J gene lost 1 base, with 15 bases spanning the gap. This CDR3 is 17 amino acids long. The CDR3 DNA follows: TGTGCCACCAGCAGAGATGGGCAGGGCCCGGTTAACTATGGCTACACCTTC. Translating gives CATSRDGQGPVNYGYTF.

The rearrangement joins TRBV29-1 to TRBJ1-1; perhaps TRBD1 as D (5 bases). CDR1 is SQVTM and CDR2 is ANQGSEA in the germline V gene. Between the trimmed V and J ends, which lost 1 base and 6 bases, there was a span of 15 bases. There are 14 residues in the CDR3. In DNA form, the CDR3 reads TGCAGCGTTGAAGGAGGATACGGAGGGGCTGAAGCTTTCTTT. Its translation is CSVEGGYGGAEAFF.

Only a few counts were recorded for this clone. This chain links TRBV14 with TRBJ1-1; D possibly corresponds to TRBD1 (5 bases). The CDR3 consists of 15 residues. With 1 base removed from V and 3 bases from J, the gap between germline ends came to 12 bases. CDR1 and CDR2 from the germline V gene are SGHDN and FVKESK. In nucleotides, the CDR3 is TGTGCCAGCAGCCAAGGCTACAGGTTTCACACTGAAGCTTTCTTT. Its protein is CASSQGYRFHTEAFF.

This rearrangement joins TRBV5-5 to TRBJ2-5, with TRBD1 matching over 8 bases. V lost 4 bases to trimming and J lost 5 bases; unmatched junction nucleotides: 7. The CDR3 spans 14 residues. Germline V lookup: CDR1 SGHKS, CDR2 YYEKEE (reference sequence). DNA of the CDR3: TGTGCCAGCAGCCGGACAGGGAGTGGGGAGACCCAGTACTTC. Translated, it gives CASSRTGSGETQYF.

V gene TRBV19 combines with J gene TRBJ2-1, with 10 bases aligning to TRBD1. The V and J ends lost 5 bases and 9 bases, in that order; junction bases with no gene match: 7. Germline V gene lookup returns CDR1 LNHDA and CDR2 SQIVND (reference sequence). The CDR3 has 14 residues. For the CDR3, the DNA is TGTGCCAGTAGTCTTAGACAGGGGGCTTTTGAGCAGTTCTTC. Protein: CASSLRQGAFEQFF. Based on the CDR3 plus reference TRBV19 and TRBJ2-1, the full variable domain is DGGITQSPKYLFRKEGQNVTLSCEQNLNHDAMYWYRQDPGQGLRLIYYSQIVNDFQKGDIAEGYSVSREKKESFPLTVTSAQKNPTAFYLCASSLRQGAFEQFFGPGTRLTVL.

This clone was seen only once. This chain uses TRBV5-1 with TRBJ2-2; 10 bases fit TRBD2. The CDR3 has 16 residues. V dropped 4 bases and J dropped 5; count of bases not matched to a gene: 8. Germline V gene sequence: CDR1 SGHRS, CDR2 YFSETQ. CDR3 sequence: CASSGHGTSVTGELFF. The CDR3 region has the DNA TGCGCCAGCAGCGGTCACGGGACTAGCGTAACCGGGGAGCTGTTTTTT.

The chain has TRBV7-9 and TRBJ1-4; 8 nucleotides align to TRBD1. This CDR3 contains 16 residues. Unmatched junction bases numbered 13, after V lost 5 bases and J lost 8 bases. Per germline, CDR1 SEHNR and CDR2 FQNEAQ (reference sequence). CDR3 amino acids: CASSPAYGQGDEKLFF. The CDR3 DNA reads as TGTGCCAGCAGCCCAGCTTACGGACAGGGAGACGAAAAACTGTTTTTT.